This is a list of T cell receptor beta chains from one sample in a study of regulatory T cells in long-lasting Graves disease. TCRdb reprocessed the multiplex PCR reads with MiXCR, giving one entry per CDR3 protein. The sample records 680,000 or so distinct CDR3 sequences, about 16% being singletons. The sample also formed part of further work on T cells in Graves' hyperthyroidism and ophthalmopathy.

This sample comprised peripheral blood mononuclear cells (PBMCs), obtained at new diagnosis, from a patient treated with antithyroid drugs. These receptors originate from a woman between 25 and 40 years old with Graves disease. Both conserved end residues are part of each CDR3. Each record gives: J gene, V gene, clone size, D gene, CDR3 DNA, CDR3 protein. A D gene is named only where the DNA matches it firmly. The size entry is marked missing in some rows and otherwise reads once, few, many or a size class.

J: TRBJ2-1; V: TRBV7-2; size: few; D: TRBD2; DNA: TGTGCCAGCAGCGACCGGACACATGTGACTAGCGGGATATCCTACAATGAGCAGTTCTTC; CDR3: CASSDRTHVTSGISYNEQFF
J: TRBJ2-1; V: TRBV5-1; size: many; D: TRBD1; DNA: TGCGCCAGCAGCTTTACAGGGGAGAGGATCAATGAGCAGTTCTTC; CDR3: CASSFTGERINEQFF
J: TRBJ2-1; V: TRBV6-2/TRBV6-3; size: few; D: .; DNA: TGTGCCAGCGGTCCTGGCGGGGATGAGCAGTTCTTC; CDR3: CASGPGGDEQFF
J: TRBJ1-2; V: TRBV2; size: .; D: TRBD1; DNA: TGTGCCACTTCGACAGGGGGCGGCTATGGCTACACCTTC; CDR3: CATSTGGGYGYTF
J: TRBJ1-6; V: TRBV20-1; size: .; D: .; DNA: TGCAGTGCACACGGACTGGGAAATTCACCCCTCCACTTT; CDR3: CSAHGLGNSPLHF
J: TRBJ2-3; V: TRBV6-5; size: many; D: .; DNA: TGTGCCAGCAGTTTGGGACCCGCCACAGATACGCAGTATTTT; CDR3: CASSLGPATDTQYF
J: TRBJ1-1; V: TRBV12-3/TRBV12-4; size: many; D: .; DNA: TGTGCCAGCACCTTGTGGAACACTGAAGCTTTCTTT; CDR3: CASTLWNTEAFF
J: TRBJ2-1; V: TRBV27; size: .; D: .; DNA: TGTGCCAGCAGTTTATCAGAGACGAGCTCCTACAATGAGCAGTTCTTC; CDR3: CASSLSETSSYNEQFF
J: TRBJ2-2; V: TRBV7-2; size: many; D: TRBD2; DNA: TGTGCCAGCAGCTTAGTCCGGGGGGCCGGGGAGCTGTTTTTT; CDR3: CASSLVRGAGELFF
J: TRBJ2-7; V: TRBV3-1; size: few; D: TRBD1; DNA: TGTGCCAGCAGCCGACAGGGCAACGAGCAGTACTTC; CDR3: CASSRQGNEQYF
J: TRBJ2-7; V: TRBV12-5; size: few; D: TRBD1; DNA: TGTGCTAGTGGGACCGGGACAGGGTATGGCTACGAGCAGTACTTC; CDR3: CASGTGTGYGYEQYF
J: TRBJ2-3; V: TRBV24-1; size: .; D: .; DNA: TGTGCCACCAGTGATTTCCAGGGTACGCAGTATTTT; CDR3: CATSDFQGTQYF
J: TRBJ2-7; V: TRBV27; size: .; D: TRBD2; DNA: TGTGCCAGCAGTCTGTGGACTAGCGGGAGCGGGAAAATTCACGAGCAGTACTTC; CDR3: CASSLWTSGSGKIHEQYF
J: TRBJ1-2; V: TRBV30; size: .; D: .; DNA: TGTGCCTGGAGTTTCAGGGTGGAAAGTGGCTACACCTTC; CDR3: CAWSFRVESGYTF
J: TRBJ2-3; V: TRBV6-2/TRBV6-3; size: once; D: .; DNA: TGTGCCAGCCAAATCCTGGGGGGGCTTGGCACAGATACGCAGTATTTT; CDR3: CASQILGGLGTDTQYF
J: TRBJ2-7; V: TRBV20-1; size: .; D: .; DNA: TGCAGTGCTAGTTGGCAGGTGGGATACGAGCAGTACTTC; CDR3: CSASWQVGYEQYF
J: TRBJ2-4; V: TRBV28; size: .; D: .; DNA: TGTGCCAGCTCCCTCGGCGGCCAGGGAAACATTCAGTACTTC; CDR3: CASSLGGQGNIQYF
J: TRBJ1-5; V: TRBV27; size: .; D: .; DNA: TGTGCCAGCAGTATCCGGTACCAGGACGGTGATCAGCCCCAGCATTTT; CDR3: CASSIRYQDGDQPQHF
J: TRBJ2-1; V: TRBV3-1; size: .; D: TRBD2; DNA: TGTGCCAGCAGCCAAGCTGCAGGACTAGCGGGAGGGGCTGAGCAGTTCTTC; CDR3: CASSQAAGLAGGAEQFF
J: TRBJ1-1; V: TRBV11-3; size: many; D: .; DNA: TGTGCCAGCAGCGTAGGTGCCGGCACTGAAGCTTTCTTT; CDR3: CASSVGAGTEAFF
J: TRBJ2-1; V: TRBV14; size: .; D: TRBD2; DNA: TGTGCCAGCAAACCTAGCGGGAGCTACAATGAGCAGTTCTTC; CDR3: CASKPSGSYNEQFF
J: TRBJ1-1; V: TRBV9; size: .; D: .; DNA: TGTGCCAGCAGCGTTTCGGGACAACTCACGGAAGCTTTCTTT; CDR3: CASSVSGQLTEAFF
J: TRBJ2-5; V: TRBV20-1; size: few; D: TRBD2; DNA: TGCAGTGCGAAAACTAGCGGGAGCTTGGAGACCCAGTACTTC; CDR3: CSAKTSGSLETQYF
J: TRBJ2-1; V: TRBV20-1; size: many; D: TRBD2; DNA: TGCAGTGCTTGGGCAAGCGGGAGGGCCAAGTATGAGCAGTTCTTC; CDR3: CSAWASGRAKYEQFF
J: TRBJ2-1; V: TRBV9; size: .; D: TRBD1; DNA: TGTGCCAGCAGCGGACAGGGGAATGAGCAGTTCTTC; CDR3: CASSGQGNEQFF
J: TRBJ2-1; V: TRBV20-1; size: .; D: TRBD2; DNA: TGCAGTGCTAGAGACCCCACGGGAGGCCGTGGTGAGCAGTTCTTC; CDR3: CSARDPTGGRGEQFF
J: TRBJ2-3; V: TRBV20-1; size: many; D: .; DNA: TGCAGTGCTAGACGACAGGTGGAGCTGGCAGATACGCAGTATTTT; CDR3: CSARRQVELADTQYF
J: TRBJ2-3; V: TRBV3-1; size: few; D: .; DNA: TGTGCCAGCAGCCCGCGCGGTACCACGAATACGCAGTATTTT; CDR3: CASSPRGTTNTQYF
J: TRBJ1-2; V: TRBV6-5; size: many; D: .; DNA: TGTGCCAGCAGTTACTCTTCAGGGTTTGATAATGGCTACACCTTC; CDR3: CASSYSSGFDNGYTF
J: TRBJ2-5; V: TRBV28; size: many; D: .; DNA: TGTGCCAGCCAGACGCTCCGACTGGACCAAGAGACCCAGTACTTC; CDR3: CASQTLRLDQETQYF
J: TRBJ2-7; V: TRBV20-1; size: .; D: TRBD1; DNA: TGCAGTGTACCGGACAGGGAACGCGAGCAGTACTTC; CDR3: CSVPDREREQYF
J: TRBJ2-7; V: TRBV28; size: many; D: .; DNA: TGTGCCAGCAGTCACGGACTACTCACCTACGAGCAGTACTTC; CDR3: CASSHGLLTYEQYF
J: TRBJ2-7; V: TRBV4-1; size: .; D: .; DNA: TGCGCCAGCAGCCAATCAGGGGGGTACGAGCAGTACTTC; CDR3: CASSQSGGYEQYF
J: TRBJ2-3; V: TRBV20-1; size: many; D: .; DNA: TGCAGTGCTAGCGGCGGGCGAACAGATACGCAGTATTTT; CDR3: CSASGGRTDTQYF
J: TRBJ2-7; V: TRBV7-3; size: many; D: TRBD1; DNA: TGTGCCAGCAGCCTTGGACAGGGTCTATCGAGCGAGCAGTACTTC; CDR3: CASSLGQGLSSEQYF
J: TRBJ2-1; V: TRBV20-1; size: few; D: TRBD2; DNA: TGCAGTGCTAGTGGCCGACTAGCGGGAGGGGGGAATGAGCAGTTCTTC; CDR3: CSASGRLAGGGNEQFF
J: TRBJ1-5; V: TRBV30; size: once; D: .; DNA: TGTGCCTGGAGTCCCGGACCCCGGCAAGATCAGCCCCAGCATTTT; CDR3: CAWSPGPRQDQPQHF
J: TRBJ1-3; V: TRBV30; size: few; D: .; DNA: TGTGCCAAGCAGAGAGGCCCTGGAAACACCATATATTTT; CDR3: CAKQRGPGNTIYF
J: TRBJ2-7; V: TRBV18; size: .; D: TRBD2; DNA: TGTGCCAGCTCGACCGGGACTAGCGGGCATTTCGAGCAGTACTTC; CDR3: CASSTGTSGHFEQYF
J: TRBJ2-7; V: TRBV11-1; size: few; D: TRBD1; DNA: TGTGCCAGCAGCCCCCAGGCCGGGACAGTTTATTACGAGCAGTACTTC; CDR3: CASSPQAGTVYYEQYF
J: TRBJ2-1; V: TRBV18; size: .; D: .; DNA: TGTGCCAGCTCACGGCAGCGCGATGAGCAGTTCTTC; CDR3: CASSRQRDEQFF